The 24 T cell receptor beta chains presented below share a single source sample, sequenced in a study of long-term antiretroviral therapy in people with HIV (dated by TCRdb to between 2022 and 2023). The immunoSEQ hsTCRB v3.0 assay was used at survey level resolution to sequence the TRB variable region. The table was pulled from immuneACCESS by TCRdb, which kept in-frame rearrangements only. Such tables lose some clones; where checked, under half of the loss comes from unresolved V genes, and the rest has no known cause. The table for this sample lists tens of thousands of clones; around nine tenths of them were counted only once. The ten largest make up roughly 5% of the sample. Sequenced here: unsorted PBMCs, sampled 0.1 years before starting antiretroviral therapy. The receptors derive from a woman aged 45-60 years with HIV.

The rearrangement links TRBV11-2 to TRBJ2-2; 8 bases map to TRBD2. Germline lookup yields CDR1 SGHAT and CDR2 FQNNGV. The CDR3 is 16 amino acids. With 4 bases clipped from V and 0 bases from J, the junction kept 4 bases outside the gene matches. In DNA form, the CDR3 reads TGTGCCAGCAGCTCTCTAGCGGGTGCGAACACCGGGGAGCTGTTTTTT. This encodes CASSSLAGANTGELFF.

The rearrangement links TRBV5-4 to TRBJ1-3, with D perhaps TRBD1 (6 bases). CDR3 length equals 15 residues. V was pared by 4 bases and J by 0 bases, with 11 bases between. The germline V gene encodes CDR1 SGHNT and CDR2 YYREEE (reference sequence). CDR3 protein: CASSSGQYSGNTIYF. The CDR3, as DNA: TGTGCCAGCAGCAGCGGACAGTACTCTGGAAACACCATATATTTT.

In its sample, this clone was seen once. The CDR3 here is CASTPRMNTEAFF. The CDR3 DNA reads TGTGCCAGCACCCCCCGCATGAACACTGAAGCTTTCTTT. The chain recombines TRBV27 with TRBJ1-1; D unresolved. The length of the CDR3 is 13 residues. V was cut by 7 bases and J by 0 bases, with 9 bases left in between. Germline loops: CDR1 MNHEY, CDR2 SMNVEV (reference sequence).

The V gene is TRBV10-3, the J gene TRBJ2-1; 13 bases map to TRBD2. V trimming: 6 bases; J trimming: 4 bases; junction bases outside the gene matches: 3. The germline V gene has CDR1 ENHRY and CDR2 SYGVKD. This CDR3 is built from 15 residues. The CDR3 here is CAISLGLAGYNEQFF. In nucleotides, the CDR3 is TGTGCCATCAGCCTGGGACTAGCGGGGTACAATGAGCAGTTCTTC.

CDR3 coding DNA: TGTGCCAGTAGTTCGGGACAGGGGCGAGTTCTGGAGACCCAGTACTTC. This gives the protein CASSSGQGRVLETQYF. The chain combines TRBV19 with TRBJ2-5; 10 bases align to TRBD1. The CDR3 runs 16 residues. Germline V gene lookup returns CDR1 LNHDA and CDR2 SQIVND (reference sequence). Trimming cost V 5 bases and J 5 bases; bases outside gene matches: 11.

The genes are TRBV10-2 and TRBJ2-1; possibly TRBD1 or TRBD2 for D (6 bases each). Deletions cut 0 bases from V and 9 bases from J, with 12 bases between. Germline V gene sequence: CDR1 WSHSY, CDR2 SAAADI. The CDR3 totals 14 residues. The CDR3 reads CASSESRGGTEQFF. DNA of the CDR3: TGCGCCAGCAGTGAGTCGAGAGGGGGGACTGAGCAGTTCTTC.

V usage is TRBV9 and J usage is TRBJ1-6; D might be TRBD1 (6 bases). CDR3 length: 16 amino acids. Deletions cut 0 bases from V and 9 bases from J, with 16 bases between. Germline V CDR1 and CDR2: SGDLS, YYNGEE. CDR3 sequence: CASSVGSGEDGSPLHF. CDR3 DNA sequence: TGTGCCAGCAGCGTAGGGTCAGGGGAGGATGGTTCACCCCTCCACTTT.

This clone was seen once. This sequence joins TRBV7-3 and TRBJ2-7, with D perhaps assigned TRBD1 or TRBD2 (5 bases each). The CDR3 loop spans 15 amino acids. V shed 3 bases and J shed 3 bases, with 15 bases lying between them. From germline, CDR1 is SGHTA and CDR2 FQGTGA. CDR3 nucleotides: TGTGCCAGCAGCTTGTACCCCGGGACGTACTACGAGCAGTACTTC. As protein: CASSLYPGTYYEQYF.

The chain couples TRBV1 to TRBJ2-7; the table's D call of TRBD1 was not tested on the DNA. TRBV1 is classified as a pseudogene. The CDR3 length is 17 residues. The CDR3 coding sequence is TGCACCAGCAGCCGAAGATCCTTGGGACAGGGCTCCTACGAGCAGTACTTC. Protein: CTSSRRSLGQGSYEQYF.

The V gene is TRBV7-3, the J gene TRBJ1-3, with D tentatively TRBD1 (6 bases). This CDR3 comprises 18 residues. V dropped 5 bases and J dropped 0 bases, with 20 bases sitting between them. The germline gives CDR1 SGHTA, CDR2 FQGTGA. CDR3 nucleotide sequence: TGTGCCAGCAGCCCAATAGGGGACATCCACCGCTCTGGAAACACCATATATTTT. This sequence encodes CASSPIGDIHRSGNTIYF.

This chain connects TRBV7-6 to TRBJ2-3, with TRBD1 as a possible D gene (5 bases). This CDR3 contains 14 residues. CDR1 SGHVS and CDR2 FNYEAQ come from the germline V gene. V dropped 4 bases and J dropped 0 bases, with 8 bases sitting between them. The CDR3 bases are TGTGCCAGCAGCTCAAGGGGAAGCACAGATACGCAGTATTTT. It codes for CASSSRGSTDTQYF. The whole variable domain, filled in from reference TRBV7-6 and TRBJ2-3, reads GAGVSQSPRYKVTKRGQDVALRCDPISGHVSLYWYRQALGQGPEFLTYFNYEAQQDKSGLPNDRFSAERPEGSISTLTIQRTEQRDSAMYRCASSSRGSTDTQYFGPGTRLTVL.

This rearrangement joins TRBV5-7 to TRBJ2-7, with 8 bases lining up with TRBD1. TRBV5-7 is filed as an ORF, its function uncertain. The CDR3 has 14 residues. V dropped 7 bases and J dropped 0; count of bases not matched to a gene: 6. CDR3 region: CASLLGQDSYEQYF. CDR3 nucleotides: TGTGCCAGCCTATTGGGACAGGACTCCTACGAGCAGTACTTC.

V gene TRBV19 combines with J gene TRBJ2-3; D may be TRBD1 or TRBD2 (5 bases each). Germline assignment: CDR1 LNHDA and CDR2 SQIVND (reference sequence). The V end lost 6 bases, the J end lost 5 bases, and 12 bases lay between the germline ends. The CDR3 spans 13 residues. The CDR3 region is CASRKTEGDTQYF. CDR3 DNA: TGTGCCAGTAGGAAGACAGAGGGAGATACGCAGTATTTT.

V usage is TRBV19 and J usage is TRBJ1-2, with 10 bases fitting TRBD1. Germline lookup yields CDR1 LNHDA and CDR2 SQIVND (reference sequence). The J segment lost 4 bases and the V segment lost 10 bases, leaving 12 bases of the junction unmatched. The CDR3 is 15 residues long. CDR3 region: CAITSPDRGGYGYTF. The CDR3, as DNA: TGTGCCATTACCTCCCCGGACAGGGGGGGCTATGGCTACACCTTC. The variable domain in full, completed from reference TRBV19 and TRBJ1-2, reads DGGITQSPKYLFRKEGQNVTLSCEQNLNHDAMYWYRQDPGQGLRLIYYSQIVNDFQKGDIAEGYSVSREKKESFPLTVTSAQKNPTAFYLCAITSPDRGGYGYTFGSGTRLTVV.

This chain uses TRBV7-3 with TRBJ2-1; possibly TRBD2 for D (7 bases). The germline gives CDR1 SGHTA, CDR2 FQGTGA. V was clipped by 6 bases and J by 5 bases, with 17 bases between them. The CDR3 is 15 residues long. In DNA, the CDR3 is TGTGCCAGCAGTTTACGGGGGGCCAATAACAATGAGCAGTTCTTC. It yields the protein CASSLRGANNNEQFF.

This sequence joins TRBV7-2 and TRBJ2-5, with a tentative D call TRBD2 (7 bases). Near its end, the DNA agrees better with TRBJ2-7, so the J call may be wrong. This CDR3 has 14 amino acids. Germline V gene data show CDR1 as SGHTA and CDR2 as FQGNSA. The chain's CDR3 is CASSLARGLTEQYF. In DNA, the CDR3 is TGTGCCAGCAGCTTAGCGCGGGGGCTCACCGAGCAGTACTTC.

J is TRBJ2-5 and V is TRBV7-3, with D unresolved. V shed 2 bases and J shed 2 bases, with 6 bases lying between them. The germline V gene has CDR1 SGHTA and CDR2 FQGTGA. The CDR3 totals 13 residues. Here the CDR3 reads CASSLLPQETQYF. The CDR3 DNA follows: TGTGCCAGCAGCTTACTGCCGCAAGAGACCCAGTACTTC.

The chain employs TRBV5-1 and TRBJ2-7, with 7 nucleotides matching TRBD1. Germline values: CDR1 SGHRS, CDR2 YFSETQ. The CDR3 sequence is 15 residues long. V was pared by 4 bases and J by 2 bases, with 9 bases of the junction left unmatched. The CDR3 sequence: CASSLQGTETYEQYF. CDR3 DNA sequence: TGCGCCAGCAGCCTACAGGGGACAGAAACCTACGAGCAGTACTTC.

The chain is built from TRBV18 and TRBJ2-7; tentative D call: TRBD2 (5 bases). With 3 bases removed from V and 6 bases from J, the gap between germline ends came to 9 bases. Germline CDR1 KGHSH, CDR2 LQKENI. This CDR3 has 12 residues. CDR3 coding DNA: TGTGCCAGCTCACCGATCGAGGGCGAGCAGTACTTC. Protein product: CASSPIEGEQYF.

The chain links TRBV27 to TRBJ1-5, with 7 bases aligning to TRBD1. The J segment lost 4 bases and the V segment lost 6 bases, leaving 3 bases of the junction unmatched. The CDR3 is made up of 13 amino acids. Germline V gives CDR1 MNHEY, CDR2 SMNVEV (reference sequence). The CDR3: CASSLQGNQPQHF. CDR3 in DNA: TGTGCCAGCAGCCTACAGGGGAATCAGCCCCAGCATTTT.

The chain is built from TRBV7-9 and TRBJ2-3; D unclear. Trimming stripped 5 bases from V and 2 bases from J, with 14 bases between. Germline V gene data show CDR1 as SEHNR and CDR2 as FQNEAQ (reference sequence). The CDR3 is 15 residues long. CDR3 bases: TGTGCCAGCAGCGGTAGAGGTTCCCCCACAGATACGCAGTATTTT. Translated: CASSGRGSPTDTQYF.

A single count supports this clone. The chain joins TRBV6-5 to TRBJ1-5, with a weak D call TRBD1 (5 bases). Trimming shortened V by 5 bases and J by 0 bases, and 11 bases separated the two germline ends. The CDR3 runs to 15 residues. Germline values: CDR1 MNHEY, CDR2 SVGAGI. The CDR3, as DNA: TGTGCCAGCAGTCGACAGCCAGCTAGCAATCAGCCCCAGCATTTT. Encoded protein: CASSRQPASNQPQHF.

This clone appeared a single time. The chain joins TRBV27 to TRBJ1-4, with 7 bases aligning to TRBD1. Trimming at V came to 8 bases and at J to 8 bases, leaving 5 bases not matched to a gene. Looked up from germline, CDR1 is MNHEY and CDR2 is SMNVEV (reference sequence). The CDR3 totals 12 residues. CDR3 sequence: CASGTVTEKLFF. As DNA, the CDR3 is TGTGCCAGCGGGACAGTCACCGAAAAACTGTTTTTT.

The chain joins TRBV6-6 to TRBJ2-5; 10 bases are shared with TRBD1. V lost 6 bases and J lost 2; bases outside the gene matches: 6. Germline assignment: CDR1 MNHNY and CDR2 SVGAGI (reference sequence). This CDR3 has 15 residues. DNA of the CDR3: TGTGCCAGCAGGAGACAGGGGGCGAAGCAAGAGACCCAGTACTTC. This encodes CASRRQGAKQETQYF.